This note documents a single T cell receptor (beta chain) sequence. From germline, CDR1 is GTSNPN and CDR2 SVGIG (reference sequence). V was trimmed by 1 base and J by 8 bases, leaving 21 bases between them. The CDR3 runs to 16 residues. This entry comes from a study of CD8 T cells in Susac syndrome. Reverse transcription used roughly 0.5 to 1 ug RNA and random hexamers. Multiplex PCR with immunoSEQ amplified the TCR beta CDR3 across 54 Vbeta and 13 Jbeta. TCRdb re-called the immunoSEQ multiplex PCR reads with MiXCR, one entry per CDR3 protein. The table includes approximately 180,000 distinct CDR3 sequences, over 75% detected once.

The chain uses TRBV30 and TRBJ2-1, with D tentatively TRBD1 or TRBD2 (5 bases each). Sequenced: CD4+ T cells from PBMCs. The receptor was isolated from a human donor with Susac syndrome. The CDR3 protein is CAWSGRRTNVVDEQFF. CDR3 coding DNA: TGTGCCTGGAGTGGCCGGAGGACAAATGTGGTTGATGAGCAGTTCTTC.